The sequence of this T cell receptor (beta chain) was determined in a study of shared clonotypes between healthy human individuals. Study context: CD8 memory received one plate per donor, CD8 naive two, CD4 memory three and CD4 naive three.

Deletions cut 3 bases from V and 6 bases from J, with 15 bases between. The germline V gene encodes CDR1 MDHEN and CDR2 SYDVKM. The CDR3 loop spans 14 amino acids. Cells designated naive CD8 were CD45RO-negative and were positively selected for CCR7, with terminally differentiated effector memory CD45RA+ cells excluded. The test was conducted at deep level. Clones were sequenced by immunoSEQ multiplex PCR, and TCRdb holds only the in-frame ones, with some missing. The sample contains roughly 2.1 million clones, more than 85% of which appear only once. This TCR was sampled from a man aged 18 to 30 in good health. Some clones in this sample may be carry-over from other donors' samples. The rearrangement joins TRBV28 to TRBJ2-7; TRBD1 might be the D (7 bases). Sequences were obtained from naive CD8+ T cells from PBMCs. This CDR3 is CASSLTGSSGEQYF. CDR3 bases: TGTGCCAGCAGTTTGACAGGGAGTAGCGGCGAGCAGTACTTC.